Below are 24 T cell receptor beta chains sequenced from a single sample in a study of vaccination effects on CD4 cells after COVID-19. Cultured cells yielded isolated CD4+ T cells after around 9 days. Method: immunoSEQ multiplex PCR; TCRdb's copy keeps in-frame clones and lacks some. Here the sample spans 30,000 or so clones, more than 55% being singletons. Antigen specificity for these receptors is unknown. The sample here was CD4+ T cells from PBMCs cultured without peptide, taken before COVID-19 vaccination. Receptor source: a human donor who received a COVID-19 vaccine.

This chain uses TRBV3-1 (or the pseudogene TRBV3-2) with TRBJ2-5; 10 nucleotides match TRBD2. The germline V gene has CDR1 LGHDT and CDR2 YNNKEL (reference sequence). The CDR3 has 16 residues. After removal of 1 base from V and 5 bases from J, the junction contained 7 bases not matched to a gene. The CDR3 coding sequence is TGTGCCAGCAGCCAAGTTAGCGGGAGGATTCGGGAGACCCAGTACTTC. This sequence encodes CASSQVSGRIRETQYF.

This chain links TRBV18 with TRBJ1-2; D remains unclear. CDR1 is KGHSH, CDR2 LQKENI, per germline. The length of the CDR3 is 14 residues. Trimming took off 5 bases at V and 3 bases at J, with 13 bases between the two ends. The CDR3 coding sequence is TGTGCCAGCTCAAAAACTTTGGGAGACTATGGCTACACCTTC. Translated: CASSKTLGDYGYTF.

The rearrangement joins TRBV7-2 to TRBJ2-3; 10 bases agree with TRBD2. Germline-derived CDR1 and CDR2 are SGHTA and FQGNSA. V lost 5 bases to trimming and J lost 6 bases; unmatched junction nucleotides: 11. The CDR3 runs 16 residues. The CDR3 protein is CASSGLAGDPPDTQYF. The CDR3 coding sequence is TGTGCCAGCAGCGGTCTAGCGGGAGATCCACCCGATACGCAGTATTTT.

This clone was counted once. V usage is TRBV6-5 and J usage is TRBJ1-1; 12 positions match TRBD1. Trimming cost V 6 bases and J 10 bases; bases outside gene matches: 0. The CDR3 spans 11 residues. Germline V gives CDR1 MNHEY, CDR2 SVGAGI. The CDR3 nucleotides are TGTGCCAGCAGGGGACAGGGGGCAGCTTTCTTT. Its protein product is CASRGQGAAFF.

The rearrangement joins TRBV5-4 to TRBJ2-1; 16 bases line up with TRBD2. The CDR3 length is 13 residues. Germline CDR1 and CDR2: SGHNT and YYREEE (reference sequence). Losses at the gene ends were 10 bases for V and 9 bases for J; bases not matched to a gene: 4. This CDR3 is CAGTSGRASEQFF. CDR3 coding DNA: TGTGCCGGGACTAGCGGGAGGGCTTCTGAGCAGTTCTTC.

This rearrangement joins TRBV5-5 to TRBJ1-1, with D maybe TRBD1 (6 bases). The CDR3 totals 15 residues. The V end lost 4 bases, the J end lost 0 bases, and 13 bases lay between the germline ends. CDR1 is SGHKS and CDR2 is YYEKEE in the germline V gene (reference sequence). CDR3 in amino acids: CASSPGGQMNTEAFF. In nucleotides, the CDR3 is TGTGCCAGCAGCCCGGGAGGACAGATGAACACTGAAGCTTTCTTT. The full variable domain, with the rest looked up from reference TRBV5-5 and TRBJ1-1, is DAGVTQSPTHLIKTRGQQVTLRCSPISGHKSVSWYQQVLGQGPQFIFQYYEKEERGRGNFPDRFSARQFPNYSSELNVNALLLGDSALYLCASSPGGQMNTEAFFGQGTRLTVV.

The chain links TRBV25-1 to TRBJ1-1; TRBD1 is a possible D gene (6 bases). The CDR3 totals 12 residues. CDR1 MGHDK and CDR2 SYGVNS come from the germline V gene. V gave up 4 bases and J gave up 8 bases, with 11 bases separating them. The CDR3: CASSVRDKEAFF. CDR3 bases: TGTGCCAGCAGTGTCCGGGACAAAGAAGCTTTCTTT.

The chain couples TRBV19 to TRBJ1-4, with TRBD1 matching 7 bases. After removal of 6 bases from V and 0 bases from J, the junction contained 4 bases not matched to a gene. Germline V gene data show CDR1 as LNHDA and CDR2 as SQIVND (reference sequence). The CDR3 consists of 15 residues. The CDR3 nucleotides read TGTGCCAGTAGGCGCGACAGGGCAACTAATGAAAAACTGTTTTTT. Translation: CASRRDRATNEKLFF.

This clone was recorded a few times. The chain uses TRBV19 and TRBJ2-2; a weak D match, TRBD2 (6 bases). Deletions cut 9 bases from V and 7 bases from J, with 15 bases between. This CDR3 comprises 13 residues. Germline V gives CDR1 LNHDA, CDR2 SQIVND (reference sequence). CDR3: CASSELAVGELFF. The CDR3 DNA sequence: TGTGCCAGCAGTGAACTAGCTGTCGGGGAGCTGTTTTTT. The variable domain in full, completed from reference TRBV19 and TRBJ2-2, reads DGGITQSPKYLFRKEGQNVTLSCEQNLNHDAMYWYRQDPGQGLRLIYYSQIVNDFQKGDIAEGYSVSREKKESFPLTVTSAQKNPTAFYLCASSELAVGELFFGEGSRLTVL.

The V and J genes are TRBV11-3 and TRBJ2-2; 12 bases are a match to TRBD2. This CDR3 region has 18 residues. V shed 4 bases, J shed 0 bases, and the junction held 6 bases outside the gene matches. CDR1 is SGHNT, CDR2 YENEEA, per germline. CDR3 amino acids: CASSSWPSGGANTGELFF. The CDR3 DNA reads TGTGCCAGCAGCTCCTGGCCTAGCGGGGGGGCGAACACCGGGGAGCTGTTTTTT.

Written as DNA, the CDR3 is TGTGCCAGCAGCTTGGGTCCGGGCAGGAGCTCTTATGGCTACACCTTC. Encoded protein: CASSLGPGRSSYGYTF. The chain recombines TRBV5-5 with TRBJ1-2, with D unclear. In germline, CDR1 is SGHKS, CDR2 YYEKEE (reference sequence). Trimming cost V 0 bases and J 5 bases, with 17 bases left between them. The CDR3 sequence is 16 residues long. Together with reference TRBV5-5 and TRBJ1-2, the CDR3 gives the full variable domain: DAGVTQSPTHLIKTRGQQVTLRCSPISGHKSVSWYQQVLGQGPQFIFQYYEKEERGRGNFPDRFSARQFPNYSSELNVNALLLGDSALYLCASSLGPGRSSYGYTFGSGTRLTVV.

This sequence joins TRBV9 and TRBJ2-2; D is unclear. With 0 bases removed from V and 5 bases from J, the gap between germline ends came to 14 bases. This CDR3 region has 16 residues. Per the germline V gene, CDR1 is SGDLS and CDR2 is YYNGEE. CDR3 in amino acids: CASSVEAPPVTGELFF. DNA of the CDR3: TGTGCCAGCAGCGTAGAAGCCCCCCCGGTAACCGGGGAGCTGTTTTTT.

The chain combines TRBV2 with TRBJ2-5; D is possibly TRBD1 or TRBD2 (5 bases each). The CDR3 has 19 amino acids. V lost 0 bases and J lost 2, with 22 bases in between. Germline V gene lookup returns CDR1 SNHLY and CDR2 FYNNEI. The CDR3 sequence is CASSEAAGRRPGGQETQYF. The CDR3 DNA is TGTGCCAGCAGTGAAGCGGCAGGGCGGAGGCCTGGAGGACAAGAGACCCAGTACTTC.

The chain carries TRBV9 and TRBJ2-3; D remains unclear. Germline V gene data show CDR1 as SGDLS and CDR2 as YYNGEE. V lost 3 bases, J lost 2 bases, and 4 bases lay in between. The CDR3 extends over 12 amino acids. The CDR3 DNA is TGTGCCAGCAGCGGAACCACAGATACGCAGTATTTT. This codes for CASSGTTDTQYF.

This chain joins TRBV2 and TRBJ2-4; D possibly matches TRBD1 or TRBD2 (6 bases each). The length of the CDR3 is 13 residues. Trimming took 9 bases from V and 8 from J, leaving 17 bases between them. Germline V gene lookup returns CDR1 SNHLY and CDR2 FYNNEI. This CDR3 is CARRKQEGDIQYF. The CDR3, as DNA: TGTGCCAGACGGAAGCAGGAGGGGGACATTCAGTACTTC.

On this clone itself: A junction boundary mismatches the germline segment, possibly from a read error. As DNA, the CDR3 is TGTGCCAGCAGTGAAGCGGATAGGACCCGCTTC. Translating it yields CASSEADRTRF. The J gene is TRBJ2-7, the V gene TRBV6-1; D is unclear. The CDR3 length is 11 residues. CDR1 is MNHNS and CDR2 is SASEGT in the germline V gene.

The V call is TRBV15, the J call TRBJ2-7; D remains unclear. Trimming took 0 bases from V and 2 from J, leaving 20 bases between them. This CDR3 region has 18 residues. Germline V lookup: CDR1 LNHNV, CDR2 YYDKDF (reference sequence). The CDR3 is CATSRESLQTIGPYEQYF. The CDR3 bases are TGTGCCACCAGCAGAGAGTCCCTCCAAACGATAGGACCCTACGAGCAGTACTTC.

The gene calls are TRBV25-1 and TRBJ2-2; D remains ambiguous. This CDR3 has 15 residues. Germline V gene data show CDR1 as MGHDK and CDR2 as SYGVNS. Trimming left V 5 bases short and J 2 bases short, with 12 bases between. The CDR3: CASSFRQFNTGELFF. Here the CDR3 DNA reads TGTGCCAGCAGTTTTCGTCAATTCAACACCGGGGAGCTGTTTTTT. Looking up the rest from reference TRBV25-1 and TRBJ2-2 gives the full variable domain: EADIYQTPRYLVIGTGKKITLECSQTMGHDKMYWYQQDPGMELHLIHYSYGVNSTEKGDLSSESTVSRIRTEHFPLTLESARPSHTSQYLCASSFRQFNTGELFFGEGSRLTVL.

V is TRBV5-1 and J is TRBJ1-1; D possibly corresponds to TRBD1 (5 bases). Germline V gene data show CDR1 as SGHRS and CDR2 as YFSETQ. The CDR3 has 14 residues. Trimming shortened V by 3 bases and J by 4 bases, and 13 bases separated the two germline ends. CDR3 sequence (DNA): TGCGCCAGCAGCTGGACACCCCCAGCCACTGAAGCTTTCTTT. This gives the protein CASSWTPPATEAFF.

The rearrangement links TRBV15 to TRBJ1-1; 8 bases line up with TRBD1. The germline V gene has CDR1 LNHNV and CDR2 YYDKDF (reference sequence). This CDR3 has 16 amino acids. Germline trimming cut 2 bases from V and 1 base from J; bases unmatched to any gene: 6. The CDR3 DNA follows: TGTGCCACCAGCAGACGCGCAGGGGGCGGGAACACTGAAGCTTTCTTT. The encoded protein is CATSRRAGGGNTEAFF. Full variable domain (missing parts from reference TRBV15 and TRBJ1-1): DAMVIQNPRYQVTQFGKPVTLSCSQTLNHNVMYWYQQKSSQAPKLLFHYYDKDFNNEADTPDNFQSRRPNTSFCFLDIRSPGLGDTAMYLCATSRRAGGGNTEAFFGQGTRLTVV.

The chain carries TRBV4-1 and TRBJ2-5; weak D call: TRBD1 (6 bases). Deletions cut 4 bases from V and 5 bases from J, with 14 bases between. CDR1 is MGHRA and CDR2 is YSYEKL in the germline V gene. The CDR3 contains 14 residues. The CDR3 nucleotides read TGCGCCAGCAGCCCGTTTTTTGGGGGCGAGACCCAGTACTTC. Protein product: CASSPFFGGETQYF.

The chain couples TRBV19 to TRBJ2-1, with D hard to call. V gave up 5 bases and J gave up 4 bases, with 21 bases separating them. The CDR3 is 17 residues long. Germline V lookup: CDR1 LNHDA, CDR2 SQIVND (reference sequence). CDR3 sequence (DNA): TGTGCCAGTAGTCAATTCTCCGGGCCTAGAAGTTACAATGAGCAGTTCTTC. Its translation is CASSQFSGPRSYNEQFF.

The rearrangement links TRBV5-6 to TRBJ2-1; the D is unclear. This CDR3 is 13 amino acids long. Germline-derived CDR1 and CDR2 are SGHDT and YYEEEE. V lost 0 bases and J lost 10, with 11 bases in between. CDR3 nucleotides: TGTGCCAGCAGCTTGGACGCTATCCAGGAGCAGTTCTTC. Residues: CASSLDAIQEQFF. The entire variable domain, with the rest obtained from reference TRBV5-6 and TRBJ2-1, is as follows: DAGVTQSPTHLIKTRGQQVTLRCSPKSGHDTVSWYQQALGQGPQFIFQYYEEEERQRGNFPDRFSGHQFPNYSSELNVNALLLGDSALYLCASSLDAIQEQFFGPGTRLTVL.

A few counts support this clone. CDR3 region: CASSFQGAGETQYF. CDR3 DNA: TGTGCCAGCAGCTTTCAGGGGGCGGGGGAGACCCAGTACTTC. The rearrangement uses TRBV7-2 and TRBJ2-5, with 8 bases identical to TRBD1. The trim removed 3 bases at V and 5 bases at J, leaving 5 bases unmatched. The germline V gene has CDR1 SGHTA and CDR2 FQGNSA. This CDR3 is built from 14 residues.